Shown below are 28 T cell receptor beta chains from a single sample sequenced in a study of blood T cell repertoires in COVID-19. Using immunoSEQ multiplex PCR, the repertoire was profiled, and TCRdb retains in-frame clones only, with some absent. This table has 110,000 or so clones, around 90% appearing once. Sequencing input: peripheral blood. The receptors derive from a human donor in a cohort sampled during active COVID-19.

The CDR3 loop is CASSYPQSRYNSPLHF. DNA of the CDR3: TGTGCCAGCAGTTACCCACAGTCTCGGTATAATTCACCCCTCCACTTT. V and J are TRBV6-2 or TRBV6-3 and TRBJ1-6, with D uncertain. The CDR3 spans 16 residues. V gave up 2 bases and J gave up 4 bases, with 12 bases separating them. Germline assignment: CDR1 MNHEY and CDR2 SVGEGT.

The chain combines TRBV6-6 with TRBJ2-7; D ambiguous. CDR3 length equals 14 residues. V lost 0 bases, J lost 8 bases, and 14 bases lay in between. Germline V gene sequence: CDR1 MNHNY, CDR2 SVGAGI (reference sequence). CDR3 DNA sequence: TGTGCCAGCAGTTACTCGATCGGTGGTAAACAGCAGTACTTC. Its translation is CASSYSIGGKQQYF.

The chain links TRBV7-6 to TRBJ2-7; 11 bases fit TRBD2. Germline CDR1 reads SGHVS; CDR2 reads FNYEAQ. The trim removed 1 base at V and 4 bases at J, leaving 0 bases unmatched. CDR3 length equals 14 residues. CDR3: CASSLGLAGYEQYF. The CDR3, as DNA: TGTGCCAGCAGCTTAGGACTAGCGGGGTACGAGCAGTACTTC.

The chain has TRBV24-1 and TRBJ2-3, with TRBD1 identical over 7 bases. The germline V gene has CDR1 KGHDR and CDR2 SFDVKD. The CDR3 runs 13 residues. J gave up 7 bases and V 4 bases, and 4 bases lay outside the gene matches. CDR3 sequence: CATSDPDRHTQYF. The DNA of the CDR3 is TGTGCCACCAGTGACCCGGACAGGCATACGCAGTATTTT.

The chain combines TRBV24-1 with TRBJ1-2; 7 positions match TRBD1. This CDR3 is 16 amino acids long. CDR1 and CDR2 from the germline V gene are KGHDR and SFDVKD. Germline trimming cut 4 bases from V and 2 bases from J; bases unmatched to any gene: 9. This CDR3 reads CATSDPNAGGNYGYTF. The CDR3 nucleotides read TGTGCCACCAGTGACCCCAATGCAGGGGGGAACTATGGCTACACCTTC.

The CDR3 bases are TGTGCCAGCAGCTTAACGCCCGGGTTCGGTAAAAAGGTCGAGCAGTACTTC. Its protein is CASSLTPGFGKKVEQYF. The chain links TRBV7-3 to TRBJ2-7; D gene unclear. The CDR3 length is 17 residues. V was clipped by 0 bases and J by 6 bases, with 21 bases between them. The germline V gene encodes CDR1 SGHTA and CDR2 FQGTGA.

V is TRBV28 and J is TRBJ2-7; 10 bases match TRBD1. CDR3 length equals 15 residues. The V gene end was trimmed by 4 bases and the J gene end by 5 bases; junction bases not matched to a gene: 8. Per the germline V gene, CDR1 is MDHEN and CDR2 is SYDVKM. CDR3 region: CASSSSRQGANEQYF. CDR3 bases: TGTGCCAGCAGTTCTTCCCGACAGGGGGCCAACGAGCAGTACTTC.

This chain links TRBV30 with TRBJ2-1; 8 positions match TRBD2. CDR3 length: 14 amino acids. Germline assignment: CDR1 GTSNPN and CDR2 SVGIG (reference sequence). Trimming took 4 bases from V and 2 from J; bases not matched to a gene: 4. CDR3 residues: CAWIRRGAYNEQFF. The DNA of the CDR3 is TGTGCCTGGATCCGGCGGGGGGCCTACAATGAGCAGTTCTTC.

The chain couples TRBV5-1 to TRBJ2-3, with 9 bases that match TRBD1. After removal of 3 bases from V and 6 bases from J, the junction contained 17 bases not matched to a gene. Germline CDR1 SGHRS, CDR2 YFSETQ. The CDR3 is made up of 18 amino acids. For the CDR3, the DNA is TGCGCCAGCAGCTCGTCCGGGACAGGGCTACCCTTAGGCGATACGCAGTATTTT. It specifies CASSSSGTGLPLGDTQYF.

The chain combines TRBV6-1 with TRBJ1-3; D not certain. V was shortened by 2 bases and J by 4 bases, with 6 bases between the two germline ends. The CDR3 covers 13 residues. Germline-derived CDR1 and CDR2 are MNHNS and SASEGT. CDR3 loop: CASSENWGNTIYF. The DNA of the CDR3 is TGTGCCAGCAGTGAAAACTGGGGAAACACCATATATTTT.

In this sample, this clone turned up a few times. The chain uses TRBV29-1 and TRBJ2-7, with TRBD1 identical over 12 bases. V lost 6 bases, J lost 0 bases, and 3 bases stayed unmatched. Per germline, CDR1 SQVTM and CDR2 ANQGSEA. The CDR3 consists of 14 residues. CDR3 coding DNA: TGCAGCGTCGGGGACAGGGGGCCCTCCTACGAGCAGTACTTC. Amino acids: CSVGDRGPSYEQYF.

The V and J genes are TRBV5-1 and TRBJ1-5; no reliable D call. Trimming took off 0 bases at V and 0 bases at J, with 13 bases between the two ends. The CDR3 extends over 17 amino acids. Germline V CDR1 and CDR2: SGHRS, YFSETQ. The CDR3, as DNA: TGCGCCAGCAGCTTGGAAGAATTGGAGACTAGCAATCAGCCCCAGCATTTT. Protein sequence: CASSLEELETSNQPQHF.

The rearrangement uses TRBV27 and TRBJ2-7; D is possibly TRBD1 (6 bases). The germline V gene encodes CDR1 MNHEY and CDR2 SMNVEV (reference sequence). The V and J ends lost 2 bases and 0 bases respectively, with 8 bases between them. This CDR3 has 14 amino acids. The CDR3 sequence is CASSLKDSSYEQYF. The DNA for the CDR3 is TGTGCCAGCAGTTTAAAGGACAGCTCCTACGAGCAGTACTTC.

The chain recombines TRBV19 with TRBJ1-5; maybe TRBD1 (5 bases). Germline assignment: CDR1 LNHDA and CDR2 SQIVND (reference sequence). V lost 7 bases, J lost 2 bases, and 18 bases lay in between. The CDR3 is 16 amino acids. This CDR3 reads CASIRTSARRNQPQHF. CDR3 DNA: TGTGCCAGTATAAGGACATCAGCCCGACGCAATCAGCCCCAGCATTTT.

The chain is built from TRBV5-1 and TRBJ2-1; D perhaps matches TRBD1 (6 bases). The length of the CDR3 is 15 residues. CDR1 and CDR2 from the germline V gene are SGHRS and YFSETQ. Trimming took 4 bases from V and 0 from J, leaving 11 bases between them. CDR3: CASSPDSNSYNEQFF. CDR3 coding DNA: TGCGCCAGCAGCCCGGACAGTAACTCCTACAATGAGCAGTTCTTC.

J is TRBJ2-7 and V is TRBV7-9; TRBD2 is a possible D gene (6 bases). The CDR3 spans 16 residues. Germline V CDR1 and CDR2: SEHNR, FQNEAQ (reference sequence). Trimming removed 6 bases from V and 0 bases from J, with 18 bases in between. CDR3 protein: CASRPPGGGASYEQYF. CDR3 in DNA: TGTGCCAGCAGGCCCCCAGGTGGCGGGGCCTCCTACGAGCAGTACTTC.

The chain links TRBV11-2 to TRBJ2-3; 7 bases match TRBD2. Germline CDR1 reads SGHAT; CDR2 reads FQNNGV. The V segment lost 0 bases and the J segment 6 bases; nucleotides outside the gene matches: 9. This CDR3 comprises 16 residues. CDR3 protein: CASSLDPYRAGDTQYF. CDR3 bases: TGTGCCAGCAGCTTAGACCCCTATAGAGCGGGGGATACGCAGTATTTT.

This chain joins TRBV21-1 and TRBJ2-3; the table's D gene call, TRBD2, was not cross checked with the DNA. TRBV21-1 is assigned pseudogene status. The CDR3 runs 15 residues. The CDR3 sequence is CASSKPAGPRDTQYF. The CDR3 DNA is TGTGCCAGCAGCAAACCCGCGGGGCCGCGGGATACGCAGTATTTT.

The chain joins TRBV11-3 to TRBJ1-4; no clear D. Germline CDR1 reads SGHNT; CDR2 reads YENEEA. This CDR3 is built from 12 residues. The ends were cut back, 1 base at V and 8 bases at J, with 5 bases in the middle. The CDR3, as DNA: TGTGCCAGCAGCTTAGGGAGGGAAAAACTGTTTTTT. It specifies CASSLGREKLFF.

A few counts support this clone. The CDR3 bases are TGCGCCAGCAGTGAGTCGAGGAGTGAGCAGTTCTTC. As protein: CASSESRSEQFF. The chain recombines TRBV10-1 with TRBJ2-1; D not certain. Germline assignment: CDR1 WNHNN and CDR2 SYGVQD (reference sequence). Deletions cut 0 bases from V and 9 bases from J, with 6 bases between. This CDR3 comprises 12 residues.

V gene TRBV2 combines with J gene TRBJ2-3, with TRBD2 matching over 9 bases. Losses at the gene ends were 4 bases for V and 5 bases for J; bases not matched to a gene: 1. Germline V gene data show CDR1 as SNHLY and CDR2 as FYNNEI. CDR3 length: 13 amino acids. CDR3: CASSGGRVDTQYF. CDR3 nucleotide sequence: TGTGCCAGCAGTGGCGGGAGGGTAGATACGCAGTATTTT.

The chain joins TRBV25-1 to TRBJ1-1, with D tentatively TRBD1 (5 bases). V lost 4 bases and J 6 bases, leaving 18 bases between the germline ends. The length of the CDR3 is 15 residues. Germline CDR1 and CDR2: MGHDK and SYGVNS. CDR3 region: CASSASQGRPPEAFF. The CDR3 nucleotides read TGTGCCAGCAGTGCGAGTCAGGGCCGCCCCCCTGAAGCTTTCTTT.

V and J are TRBV12-5 and TRBJ2-1; no reliable D call. This CDR3 comprises 15 residues. Trimming took off 5 bases at V and 1 base at J, with 12 bases between the two ends. Germline V gene sequence: CDR1 LGHNT, CDR2 FRNRAP. The DNA of the CDR3 is TGTGCTAGTGGTCGTACGACTCAATCCTACAATGAGCAGTTCTTC. It yields the protein CASGRTTQSYNEQFF.

The V call is TRBV14, the J call TRBJ1-2; 7 positions match TRBD1. J gave up 6 bases and V 1 base, and 5 bases lay outside the gene matches. This CDR3 has 14 amino acids. CDR1 is SGHDN, CDR2 FVKESK, per germline. DNA for the CDR3: TGTGCCAGCAGCCAAGTAAGACAGGGTGATGGCTACACCTTC. Translated, it gives CASSQVRQGDGYTF.

V gene TRBV5-1 combines with J gene TRBJ1-1; maybe TRBD1 (5 bases). The V gene lost 2 bases and the J gene lost 5 bases, with 16 bases spanning the gap. This CDR3 contains 15 residues. From germline, CDR1 is SGHRS and CDR2 YFSETQ. CDR3 loop: CASSFSLTVGTEAFF. CDR3 nucleotide sequence: TGCGCCAGCAGCTTTAGTCTGACAGTAGGAACTGAAGCTTTCTTT.

The chain carries TRBV28 and TRBJ1-5, with 8 bases aligning to TRBD1. Per germline, CDR1 MDHEN and CDR2 SYDVKM. Trimming at V came to 4 bases and at J to 6 bases, leaving 8 bases not matched to a gene. There are 15 residues in the CDR3. The CDR3: CASSYRQGKVQPQHF. The CDR3 DNA reads TGTGCCAGCAGTTATCGACAGGGGAAGGTTCAGCCCCAGCATTTT. The full variable domain, completed using reference TRBV28 and TRBJ1-5, is DVKVTQSSRYLVKRTGEKVFLECVQDMDHENMFWYRQDPGLGLRLIYFSYDVKMKEKGDIPEGYSVSREKKERFSLILESASTNQTSMYLCASSYRQGKVQPQHFGDGTRLSIL.

This clone was counted a single time. The genes are TRBV5-4 and TRBJ2-1, with D possibly TRBD1 on 6 matching bases. With 10 bases removed from V and 0 bases from J, the gap between germline ends came to 14 bases. Looked up from germline, CDR1 is SGHNT and CDR2 is YYREEE (reference sequence). This CDR3 has 14 amino acids. CDR3 nucleotides: TGTGCCGTAGCTAGGGGGAGCTCCTACAATGAGCAGTTCTTC. This sequence encodes CAVARGSSYNEQFF.

The chain recombines TRBV5-1 with TRBJ2-7; a weak D match, TRBD1 (6 bases). The V gene's germline CDR1 is SGHRS and CDR2 YFSETQ. CDR3 size: 13 residues. Trimming cost V 1 base and J 5 bases, with 10 bases left between them. DNA of the CDR3: TGCGCCAGCAGCTTGTCAGGGGATGACGAGCAGTACTTC. Amino acids: CASSLSGDDEQYF.